Following are 14 T cell receptor beta chains from one sample sequenced in a study of cytomegalovirus exposure and HLA in healthy donors (dated by TCRdb to about 2017). Preparation of the library involved the immunoSEQ multiplex PCR assay. A mixture of 60 forward primers for TCR Vbeta segments and 13 reverse primers for TCR Jbeta segments was used in the multiplex PCR. The immuneACCESS repertoire file appears here via TCRdb, limited to in-frame rearrangements. These files lack a portion of the clones; in checked studies, under half of the deficit traces to unresolved V genes, and the cause of the others is not known. The sample yields approximately 220,000 clones; around 85% were counted once. Around 0.2% of the sample lies in the top ten. Sequences were obtained from PBMCs. The receptors come from a girl aged 2 to 10 in good health and CMV-seronegative.

This clone showed up just once. The gene calls are TRBV10-3 and TRBJ2-1; TRBD1 matches 9 bases. Losses at the gene ends were 8 bases for V and 7 bases for J; bases not matched to a gene: 9. From germline, CDR1 is ENHRY and CDR2 SYGVKD. There are 14 residues in the CDR3. The DNA of the CDR3 is TGTGCCATCGGACGGACAGGGGCAGAGAATGAGCAGTTCTTC. The encoded protein is CAIGRTGAENEQFF.

This chain links TRBV13 with TRBJ2-5; the D gene is possibly TRBD2 (7 bases). V lost 4 bases and J lost 5, with 14 bases in between. Germline V gives CDR1 PRHDT, CDR2 FYEKMQ (reference sequence). The CDR3 runs to 14 residues. This chain's CDR3 is CASSWKGGPETQYF. CDR3 nucleotides: TGTGCCAGCAGCTGGAAGGGGGGGCCGGAGACCCAGTACTTC.

Only a few counts were recorded for this clone. The chain carries TRBV2 and TRBJ2-5; 8 bases map to TRBD2. V lost 10 bases to trimming and J lost 2 bases; unmatched junction nucleotides: 9. Germline V gene lookup returns CDR1 SNHLY and CDR2 FYNNEI. The CDR3 runs 14 residues. The CDR3 loop is CATTGTRDQETQYF. CDR3 bases: TGTGCCACGACCGGGACTAGGGATCAAGAGACCCAGTACTTC.

The rearrangement links TRBV13 to TRBJ2-1, with 13 nucleotides matching TRBD2. Germline CDR1 is PRHDT and CDR2 is FYEKMQ (reference sequence). The CDR3 contains 15 residues. The trim removed 5 bases at V and 9 bases at J, leaving 7 bases unmatched. DNA of the CDR3: TGTGCCAGCAGCCGCGGACTAGCGGGAGACGGTGAGCAGTTCTTC. Its protein is CASSRGLAGDGEQFF.

The V and J genes are TRBV18 and TRBJ2-3, with 8 bases matching TRBD2. V trimming: 5 bases; J trimming: 2 bases; junction bases outside the gene matches: 9. This CDR3 has 16 residues. Germline V gene sequence: CDR1 KGHSH, CDR2 LQKENI. DNA of the CDR3: TGTGCCAGCTCATCGCGGGGTAGCGGGGACACAGATACGCAGTATTTT. This gives the protein CASSSRGSGDTDTQYF.

V and J are TRBV2 and TRBJ1-4; 7 nucleotides match TRBD1. Germline-derived CDR1 and CDR2 are SNHLY and FYNNEI. The CDR3 is made up of 13 amino acids. J lost 6 bases, V lost 2 bases, and 0 bases had no gene match. CDR3 amino acids: CASSEQGDEKLFF. The CDR3 nucleotides are TGTGCCAGCAGTGAACAGGGGGATGAAAAACTGTTTTTT.

This chain uses TRBV20-1 with TRBJ2-7, with 7 bases lining up with TRBD1. The CDR3 is 11 amino acids. V gave up 6 bases and J gave up 4 bases; unmatched junction bases: 3. Germline CDR1 DFQATT, CDR2 SNEGSKA (reference sequence). In nucleotides, the CDR3 is TGCAGTGCCACAGGGGAGTACGAGCAGTACTTC. Its translation is CSATGEYEQYF.

This clone was found a few times. The chain recombines TRBV4-1 with TRBJ2-7; TRBD2 is a possible D gene (5 bases). V was clipped by 2 bases and J by 7 bases, with 18 bases between them. Germline V gene sequence: CDR1 MGHRA, CDR2 YSYEKL. CDR3 length equals 15 residues. Written as DNA, the CDR3 is TGCGCCAGCAGCCAACCCCTACGGACTTCGCGGGAGCAGTACTTC. Translation gives CASSQPLRTSREQYF.

This clone was seen a handful of times. The chain couples TRBV6-5 to TRBJ2-3, with 8 nucleotides matching TRBD2. This CDR3 is built from 15 residues. Germline V CDR1 and CDR2: MNHEY, SVGAGI. Trimming removed 8 bases from V and 5 bases from J; junction bases left unmatched: 12. Here the CDR3 reads CASCLSGGVLDTQYF. In nucleotides, the CDR3 is TGTGCCAGCTGTCTGTCGGGGGGGGTATTAGATACGCAGTATTTT.

V usage is TRBV29-1 and J usage is TRBJ1-1; tentatively, D is TRBD1 (6 bases). Germline V gene lookup returns CDR1 SQVTM and CDR2 ANQGSEA. This CDR3 region has 13 residues. Trimming removed 4 bases from V and 0 bases from J, with 9 bases in between. CDR3 bases: TGCAGCGTTGCAGGGGTTGTGAACACTGAAGCTTTCTTT. Protein product: CSVAGVVNTEAFF.

The V call is TRBV5-1, the J call TRBJ2-7; D is uncertain. The CDR3 contains 14 residues. CDR1 and CDR2 from the germline V gene are SGHRS and YFSETQ. The ends were cut back, 0 bases at V and 3 bases at J, with 10 bases in the middle. The CDR3 here is CASSLALESYEQYF. CDR3 DNA: TGCGCCAGCAGCTTGGCCTTAGAAAGCTACGAGCAGTACTTC.

The chain recombines TRBV14 with TRBJ2-5, with 9 bases that match TRBD2. The ends lost 5 bases at V and 4 bases at J; junction bases unmatched: 2. The germline V gene encodes CDR1 SGHDN and CDR2 FVKESK. This CDR3 contains 13 residues. Here the CDR3 reads CASSNSGGETQYF. DNA of the CDR3: TGTGCCAGCAGCAATAGCGGGGGAGAGACCCAGTACTTC.

The rearrangement uses TRBV10-1 and TRBJ1-1, with 7 bases fitting TRBD1. The CDR3 is 13 amino acids. The V and J ends lost 10 bases and 1 base, in that order; junction bases with no gene match: 6. The germline CDR1 and CDR2 sequences are WNHNN and SYGVQD (reference sequence). CDR3 in amino acids: CATRQGWNTEAFF. DNA for the CDR3: TGCGCCACCAGACAGGGCTGGAACACTGAAGCTTTCTTT.

J is TRBJ2-1 and V is TRBV5-4; TRBD2 matches 7 bases. The CDR3 consists of 14 residues. The ends lost 1 base at V and 4 bases at J; junction bases unmatched: 2. Germline V gene data show CDR1 as SGHNT and CDR2 as YYREEE (reference sequence). CDR3 in DNA: TGTGCCAGCAGCTTGCCCGGGGGGTACAATGAGCAGTTCTTC. This translates into CASSLPGGYNEQFF.